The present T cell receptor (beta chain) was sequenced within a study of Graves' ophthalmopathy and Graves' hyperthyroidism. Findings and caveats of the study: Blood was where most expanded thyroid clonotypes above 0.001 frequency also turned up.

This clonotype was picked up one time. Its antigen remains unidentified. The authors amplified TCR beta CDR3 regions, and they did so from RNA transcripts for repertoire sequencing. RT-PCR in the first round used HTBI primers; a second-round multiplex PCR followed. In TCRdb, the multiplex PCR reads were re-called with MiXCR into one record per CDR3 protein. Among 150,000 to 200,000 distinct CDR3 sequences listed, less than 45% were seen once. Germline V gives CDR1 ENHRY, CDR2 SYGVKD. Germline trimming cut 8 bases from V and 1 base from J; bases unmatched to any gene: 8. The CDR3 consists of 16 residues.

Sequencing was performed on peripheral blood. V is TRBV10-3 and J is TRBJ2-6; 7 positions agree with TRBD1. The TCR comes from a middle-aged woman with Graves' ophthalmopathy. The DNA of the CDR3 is TGTGCCATCCAGTCGGACAGGCTGTCTGGGGCCAACGTCCTGACTTTC. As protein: CAIQSDRLSGANVLTF.